The 14 T cell receptor beta chains presented below share a single source sample, sequenced in a study of T cells in Graves' hyperthyroidism and ophthalmopathy. The CDR3 regions of TCR beta were amplified from RNA transcripts. A first-round RT-PCR of the TCR CDR3 used the HTBI primer set. From the multiplex PCR reads, TCRdb called clonotypes with MiXCR, one entry per CDR3 protein. Counted here are hundreds of thousands of distinct CDR3 sequences, approximately 14% occurring once; the ten biggest clones make up about 9.4%. The sample taken for sequencing was blood. Every receptor here comes from a woman aged 18-29 years with Graves' hyperthyroidism.

This clonotype was detected many times. V gene TRBV3-1 combines with J gene TRBJ1-1, with D possibly being TRBD1 (6 bases). The length of the CDR3 is 14 residues. CDR1 and CDR2 from the germline V gene are LGHDT and YNNKEL (reference sequence). Trimming left V 1 base short and J 4 bases short, with 10 bases between. CDR3 residues: CASSQVGAVTEAFF. The DNA of the CDR3 is TGTGCCAGCAGCCAAGTGGGGGCGGTCACTGAAGCTTTCTTT.

The V and J genes are TRBV6-1 and TRBJ1-5, with a tentative D call TRBD1 (6 bases). Trimming cost V 7 bases and J 2 bases, with 18 bases left between them. Germline V CDR1 and CDR2: MNHNS, SASEGT. This CDR3 has 16 residues. CDR3 coding DNA: TGTGCCAGCACCATTAACCAGGGGCTGGGCAATCAGCCCCAGCATTTT. It translates to CASTINQGLGNQPQHF.

This chain links TRBV6-2 or TRBV6-3 with TRBJ2-5; TRBD1 matches at 9 bases. The CDR3 runs 14 residues. The germline V gene encodes CDR1 MNHEY and CDR2 SVGEGT. J was trimmed by 13 bases and V by 2 bases; bases with no gene match: 11. CDR3 protein: CASSYRDRDLGGYF. The CDR3, as DNA: TGTGCCAGCAGTTACCGGGACAGGGACCTTGGGGGGTACTTC.

CDR3 region: CASSIYPGPRRDGYTF. The CDR3 region has the DNA TGTGCCAGTAGTATCTACCCGGGTCCCCGGAGGGATGGCTACACCTTC. The V call is TRBV19, the J call TRBJ1-2; D uncertain. The V end lost 3 bases, the J end lost 6 bases, and 20 bases lay between the germline ends. CDR3 length: 16 residues. CDR1 and CDR2 (germline): LNHDA, SQIVND (reference sequence). Variable domain in full (rest from reference TRBV19 and TRBJ1-2): DGGITQSPKYLFRKEGQNVTLSCEQNLNHDAMYWYRQDPGQGLRLIYYSQIVNDFQKGDIAEGYSVSREKKESFPLTVTSAQKNPTAFYLCASSIYPGPRRDGYTFGSGTRLTVV.

This clonotype was recorded a few times. V and J are TRBV2 and TRBJ2-1; D might be TRBD1 (6 bases). The V gene lost 7 bases and the J gene lost 2 bases, with 12 bases spanning the gap. The CDR3 sequence is 14 residues long. Germline V gene lookup returns CDR1 SNHLY and CDR2 FYNNEI. CDR3: CASKRGTTYNEQFF. The CDR3 DNA sequence: TGTGCCAGCAAGAGGGGGACAACCTACAATGAGCAGTTCTTC.

This clonotype was observed at least ten times. The chain uses TRBV12-3 or TRBV12-4 and TRBJ1-5; D is perhaps TRBD1 (5 bases). With 5 bases removed from V and 7 bases from J, the gap between germline ends came to 21 bases. This CDR3 contains 16 residues. CDR3 amino acids: CASSTNRQLQNQPQHF. The CDR3 DNA is TGTGCCAGCAGTACCAACCGACAGCTCCAGAACCAGCCCCAGCATTTT.

In the case of this clonotype: This may be a read error, as it is one base from a much larger clone. Since no conserved phenylalanine or tryptophan closes the CDR3, a read error is the likely cause. The V call is TRBV2, the J call TRBJ2-7; 8 bases fit TRBD1. Looked up from germline, CDR1 is SNHLY and CDR2 is FYNNEI. The CDR3 runs 13 residues. With 6 bases clipped from V and 4 bases from J, the junction kept 5 bases outside the gene matches. CDR3 in amino acids: CASSGQGKYEQYL. The CDR3 region has the DNA TGTGCCAGCAGCGGACAGGGAAAGTACGAGCAGTACCTC.

This clonotype was counted ten times or more. This chain uses TRBV30 with TRBJ2-7; TRBD1 is a possible D gene (5 bases). V lost 5 bases to trimming and J lost 2 bases, with 13 bases between them. This CDR3 contains 13 residues. Germline V gives CDR1 GTSNPN, CDR2 SVGIG (reference sequence). This chain's CDR3 is CAWAREVAYEQYF. Here the CDR3 DNA reads TGTGCCTGGGCCAGGGAAGTGGCCTACGAGCAGTACTTC.

This clonotype was counted many times. The chain couples TRBV2 to TRBJ1-6; 7 positions match TRBD1. CDR1 and CDR2 from the germline V gene are SNHLY and FYNNEI. J gave up 6 bases and V 4 bases, and 3 bases lay outside the gene matches. The CDR3 spans 14 residues. DNA for the CDR3: TGTGCCAGCAGTGGACAGGGAGGTAATTCACCCCTCCACTTT. As protein: CASSGQGGNSPLHF.

This clonotype was found many times. V is TRBV3-1 and J is TRBJ2-7, with D possibly TRBD1 on 5 matching bases. Germline-derived CDR1 and CDR2 are LGHDT and YNNKEL (reference sequence). CDR3 length equals 14 residues. V gave up 0 bases and J gave up 2 bases, with 8 bases separating them. This chain's CDR3 is CASSQDTGAYEQYF. The CDR3 coding sequence is TGTGCCAGCAGCCAAGATACAGGAGCCTACGAGCAGTACTTC.

This clonotype was seen a handful of times. The chain is built from TRBV12-3 or TRBV12-4 and TRBJ1-3; D ambiguous. V gave up 3 bases and J gave up 4 bases, with 10 bases separating them. The CDR3 covers 14 residues. The CDR3 DNA reads as TGTGCCAGCAGTTTCGGAGAGCCCGGAAACACCATATATTTT. This sequence encodes CASSFGEPGNTIYF.

This clonotype turned up a few times. The CDR3, as DNA: TGCAGTGCCCCCGCTAGCAGGGGGGCCAACGTCCTGACTTTC. Its protein product is CSAPASRGANVLTF. This chain joins TRBV20-1 and TRBJ2-6, with D possibly TRBD2 on 5 matching bases. V lost 6 bases to trimming and J lost 4 bases, with 13 bases between them. The CDR3 covers 14 residues. CDR1 is DFQATT, CDR2 SNEGSKA, per germline (reference sequence).

This clonotype was seen more than once but under ten times. This chain uses TRBV9 with TRBJ2-2, with D perhaps TRBD2 (5 bases). This CDR3 region has 16 residues. V dropped 0 bases and J dropped 0 bases, with 9 bases sitting between them. CDR1 and CDR2 from the germline V gene are SGDLS and YYNGEE. CDR3 loop: CASSVGPGTNTGELFF. CDR3 DNA: TGTGCCAGCAGCGTAGGGCCGGGGACGAACACCGGGGAGCTGTTTTTT.

This clonotype came up many times. The chain joins TRBV12-3 or TRBV12-4 to TRBJ2-1; 8 bases are shared with TRBD2. The V segment lost 2 bases and the J segment 3 bases; nucleotides outside the gene matches: 6. This CDR3 is built from 16 residues. The CDR3 nucleotides read TGTGCCAGCAGTTTACGGGCGGGAGGAAACTACAATGAGCAGTTCTTC. Translation gives CASSLRAGGNYNEQFF.